This T cell receptor beta chain stems from a study of control samples from healthy donors and cancer patients. Sequencing was performed with immunoSEQ multiplex PCR; in TCRdb, only in-frame clones are kept and a portion is missing. Of some 130,000 clones detected, about 95% appear once; the ten largest clones hold less than 4.5%. The V gene's germline CDR1 is GTSNPN and CDR2 SVGIG (reference sequence). V lost 0 bases to trimming and J lost 7 bases, with 6 bases between them. The CDR3 has 11 residues. This receptor was identified in a man in his thirties or forties in good health. The material sequenced was blood. This chain links TRBV30 with TRBJ1-2; D remains unclear. This CDR3 is CAWSVFGGYTF. The CDR3 nucleotides read TGTGCCTGGAGTGTATTTGGTGGCTACACCTTC.